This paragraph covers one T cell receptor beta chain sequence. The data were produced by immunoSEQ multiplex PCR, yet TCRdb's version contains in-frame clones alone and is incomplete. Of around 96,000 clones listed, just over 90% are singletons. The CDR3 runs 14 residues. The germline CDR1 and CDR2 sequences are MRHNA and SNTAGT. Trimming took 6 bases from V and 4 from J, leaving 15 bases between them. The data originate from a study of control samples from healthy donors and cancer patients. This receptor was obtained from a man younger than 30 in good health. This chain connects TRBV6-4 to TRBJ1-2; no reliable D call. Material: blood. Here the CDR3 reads CASSPGKAGYGYTF. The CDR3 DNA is TGTGCCAGCAGCCCCGGGAAGGCGGGCTATGGCTACACCTTC.